These 20 T cell receptor beta chains originate from one sample sequenced in a study of immune cell composition in non-small cell lung cancer. Profiling relied on immunoSEQ multiplex PCR, and the TCRdb table lists in-frame clones only, not all of them. The table shows about 2,900 clones, with about 81% occurring only once. Separately, the same data were catalogued under a study of CD4 T cells in lung cancer.

Sequencing was carried out using lung tumor tissue. The receptors come from a human donor with non-small cell lung cancer.

The chain joins TRBV13 to TRBJ2-1; D perhaps matches TRBD1 (5 bases). V shed 0 bases and J shed 8 bases, with 8 bases lying between them. This CDR3 is 13 amino acids long. Germline assignment: CDR1 PRHDT and CDR2 FYEKMQ (reference sequence). The chain's CDR3 is CASSLGGVDEQFF. As DNA, the CDR3 is TGTGCCAGCAGCTTAGGAGGGGTCGATGAGCAGTTCTTC.

CDR3 DNA sequence: TGTGCCAGCAGCGGTACGGGACAGGGAGACATTCAGTACTTC. It yields the protein CASSGTGQGDIQYF. This chain joins TRBV7-3 and TRBJ2-4, with TRBD1 identical over 9 bases. The junction had 7 bases not matched to a gene; V was cut back by 5 bases and J by 8 bases. The CDR3 extends over 14 amino acids. Germline V gives CDR1 SGHTA, CDR2 FQGTGA.

This rearrangement joins TRBV28 to TRBJ2-7, with TRBD1 matching 9 bases. Per the germline V gene, CDR1 is MDHEN and CDR2 is SYDVKM. With V trimmed by 6 bases and J by 2 bases, 5 bases remained unmatched. The CDR3 contains 14 residues. In DNA, the CDR3 is TGTGCCAGCAGCCGACAGGGGGGCGCCTACGAGCAGTACTTC. This sequence encodes CASSRQGGAYEQYF.

There are a few counts of this clone. The chain uses TRBV6-5 and TRBJ1-3, with D maybe TRBD1 (5 bases). CDR1 MNHEY and CDR2 SVGAGI come from the germline V gene. Trimming took 6 bases from V and 4 from J, leaving 10 bases between them. The CDR3 is 13 residues long. This CDR3 reads CASRPGPGNTIYF. The CDR3 DNA follows: TGTGCCAGCAGACCAGGGCCCGGAAACACCATATATTTT.

This clone appeared a few times. The CDR3 DNA reads as TGCGCCAGCAGCCAAGAAAGTCTAGATTACAATGAGCAGTTCTTC. Protein: CASSQESLDYNEQFF. The rearrangement uses TRBV4-3 and TRBJ2-1; D not certain. The CDR3 extends over 15 amino acids. Germline V gene lookup returns CDR1 LGHNA and CDR2 YSLEER. The ends were cut back, 0 bases at V and 4 bases at J, with 10 bases in the middle.

The rearrangement uses TRBV7-8 and TRBJ1-2; D ambiguous. CDR3 length equals 14 residues. The V gene's germline CDR1 is SGHVS and CDR2 FQNEAQ. Deletions cut 2 bases from V and 0 bases from J, with 7 bases between. The CDR3 nucleotides are TGTGCCAGCAGCTTAAACAATCCTAACTATGGCTACACCTTC. Encoded protein: CASSLNNPNYGYTF.

The chain combines TRBV2 with TRBJ2-6; 9 bases fit TRBD1. The CDR3 spans 17 residues. CDR1 and CDR2 (germline): SNHLY, FYNNEI. V was clipped by 6 bases and J by 1 base; unmatched bases: 7. The CDR3 DNA reads TGTGCCAGCAGCCGGGACAGGGTAGGGTCTGGGGCCAACGTCCTGACTTTC. The encoded protein is CASSRDRVGSGANVLTF.

The CDR3 DNA sequence: TGTGCCAGCAGCCCCTCGACTAGCGGTCTGAGTATTGAGCAGTTCTTC. It yields the protein CASSPSTSGLSIEQFF. The rearrangement uses TRBV11-2 and TRBJ2-1; 9 nucleotides agree with TRBD2. The CDR3 totals 16 residues. Per germline, CDR1 SGHAT and CDR2 FQNNGV. V shed 5 bases, J shed 9 bases, and the junction held 14 bases outside the gene matches.

The CDR3 protein is CASSQYGGAGIPQHF. CDR3 DNA: TGTGCCAGCAGCCAGTATGGGGGGGCCGGTATTCCCCAGCATTTT. The rearrangement joins TRBV6-5 to TRBJ1-5, with a possible D match to TRBD1 (6 bases). The CDR3 totals 15 residues. CDR1 and CDR2 (germline): MNHEY, SVGAGI. With 6 bases removed from V and 10 bases from J, the gap between germline ends came to 22 bases.

This rearrangement joins TRBV18 to TRBJ2-1; 12 nucleotides line up with TRBD2. This CDR3 is built from 16 residues. Germline CDR1 reads KGHSH; CDR2 reads LQKENI. The V and J ends lost 5 bases and 8 bases, in that order; junction bases with no gene match: 10. The chain's CDR3 is CASSDPIRTSGDEQFF. The DNA of the CDR3 is TGTGCCAGCTCAGATCCCATACGGACTAGCGGGGATGAGCAGTTCTTC.

This clone was detected only once. V is TRBV6-5 and J is TRBJ1-2; no clear D gene. The CDR3 length is 13 residues. V was shortened by 5 bases and J by 6 bases, with 13 bases between the two germline ends. Germline V CDR1 and CDR2: MNHEY, SVGAGI. The CDR3 reads CASSRRFSDGYTF. Written as DNA, the CDR3 is TGTGCCAGCAGTCGGAGATTCAGTGATGGCTACACCTTC.

This clone came up a few times. J is TRBJ2-1 and V is TRBV4-2; 12 positions match TRBD2. Trimming removed 0 bases from V and 8 bases from J; junction bases left unmatched: 17. CDR1 and CDR2 from the germline V gene are LGHNA and YNFKEQ. The CDR3 has 20 amino acids. The chain's CDR3 is CASSQDLARARLAGADEQFF. CDR3 nucleotides: TGTGCCAGCAGCCAAGATCTCGCCCGGGCAAGACTAGCGGGGGCAGATGAGCAGTTCTTC.

In regard to this clone: Other DNA sequences within the sample encode an identical CDR3. This sequence joins TRBV19 and TRBJ2-7; the match to TRBD1 covers 7 bases. This CDR3 region has 14 residues. Germline loops: CDR1 LNHDA, CDR2 SQIVND (reference sequence). The V segment lost 6 bases and the J segment 2 bases; nucleotides outside the gene matches: 7. The CDR3 loop is CASSEQGSAYEQYF. The CDR3 DNA follows: TGTGCCAGTAGCGAACAGGGGAGCGCCTACGAGCAGTACTTC.

The CDR3 bases are TGCGCCAGCAGCTCCGGACGGGATACAACTAATGAAAAACTGTTTTTT. It specifies CASSSGRDTTNEKLFF. The chain combines TRBV5-1 with TRBJ1-4; D is unclear. Germline V gene data show CDR1 as SGHRS and CDR2 as YFSETQ. The V end lost 3 bases, the J end lost 0 bases, and 12 bases lay between the germline ends. There are 16 residues in the CDR3.

The chain is built from TRBV7-8 and TRBJ1-3; the D gene is possibly TRBD1 (5 bases). The CDR3 sequence is 15 residues long. CDR1 and CDR2 (germline): SGHVS, FQNEAQ. V gave up 1 base and J gave up 0 bases, with 7 bases separating them. This CDR3 reads CASSLDRHSGNTIYF. Here the CDR3 DNA reads TGTGCCAGCAGCTTAGACAGGCACTCTGGAAACACCATATATTTT.

The chain combines TRBV5-1 with TRBJ1-1; TRBD1 matches 7 bases. The CDR3 totals 14 residues. In germline, CDR1 is SGHRS, CDR2 YFSETQ. Trimming at V came to 0 bases and at J to 5 bases, leaving 4 bases not matched to a gene. The DNA of the CDR3 is TGCGCCAGCAGCTTGGCTTCAGGGGGAACTGAAGCTTTCTTT. Translation gives CASSLASGGTEAFF. The full variable domain, rest sourced from reference TRBV5-1 and TRBJ1-1, is KAGVTQTPRYLIKTRGQQVTLSCSPISGHRSVSWYQQTPGQGLQFLFEYFSETQRNKGNFPGRFSGRQFSNSRSEMNVSTLELGDSALYLCASSLASGGTEAFFGQGTRLTVV.

This chain uses TRBV5-6 with TRBJ2-5, with 9 bases matching TRBD2. V was pared by 2 bases and J by 1 base, with 9 bases of the junction left unmatched. Germline CDR1 reads SGHDT; CDR2 reads YYEEEE. The CDR3 is 17 amino acids. The CDR3 nucleotides are TGTGCCAGCAGCTTCTTGGGGGCTAGCGGGGTCCAAGAGACCCAGTACTTC. It yields the protein CASSFLGASGVQETQYF. Full variable domain (missing parts from reference TRBV5-6 and TRBJ2-5): DAGVTQSPTHLIKTRGQQVTLRCSPKSGHDTVSWYQQALGQGPQFIFQYYEEEERQRGNFPDRFSGHQFPNYSSELNVNALLLGDSALYLCASSFLGASGVQETQYFGPGTRLLVL.

The V call is TRBV4-3, the J call TRBJ2-3, with TRBD2 identical over 12 bases. Per germline, CDR1 LGHNA and CDR2 YSLEER. CDR3 length: 16 amino acids. The V and J ends lost 5 bases and 4 bases, in that order; junction bases with no gene match: 7. The CDR3: CASSARLAGASDTQYF. The CDR3 DNA sequence: TGCGCCAGCAGCGCCCGACTAGCGGGGGCCTCAGATACGCAGTATTTT.

The chain has TRBV4-2 and TRBJ1-2; D is possibly TRBD1 (5 bases). The CDR3 runs 14 residues. The V end lost 0 bases, the J end lost 4 bases, and 9 bases lay between the germline ends. Germline CDR1 reads LGHNA; CDR2 reads YNFKEQ. The CDR3 reads CASSQDRTGYGYTF. Here the CDR3 DNA reads TGTGCCAGCAGCCAAGATCGAACAGGCTATGGCTACACCTTC.

The rearrangement uses TRBV5-1 and TRBJ2-7; 9 bases line up with TRBD1. This CDR3 contains 14 residues. From germline, CDR1 is SGHRS and CDR2 YFSETQ. Trimming took 2 bases from V and 6 from J; bases not matched to a gene: 6. This CDR3 reads CASSFTGGASEQYF. Here the CDR3 DNA reads TGCGCCAGCAGCTTCACAGGGGGCGCTTCCGAGCAGTACTTC.